This TCR beta chain stems from a study of blood T cell repertoires in COVID-19. Overall study: Sites across the United States, Italy and Spain contributed samples from acute and convalescent COVID-19. In each case, the material was cDNA or gDNA derived from T cells, B-cell-depleted T cells, or PBMCs.

In the authors' workflow: Quantification of nucleated cells was approximated via reference gene primer amplification. The assay was immunoSEQ multiplex PCR, and TCRdb's table has in-frame clones only and misses some. V and J calls and clone size come straight from that table; D and trimming were deduced from the DNA. The data hold more than 110,000 clones, with roughly four fifths observed a single time. The receptor's source is a woman in her forties or fifties with active or convalescent COVID-19. Sequenced input: peripheral blood.

CDR3 bases: TGTGCCAGCAGCCCACTAGGGACAGGAGGAAACACCATATATTTT. Protein product: CASSPLGTGGNTIYF. V and J are TRBV2 and TRBJ1-3, with 8 bases that match TRBD1. Germline V gene sequence: CDR1 SNHLY, CDR2 FYNNEI. This CDR3 has 15 residues. V shed 6 bases and J 4 bases; nucleotides not matched to a gene: 8.